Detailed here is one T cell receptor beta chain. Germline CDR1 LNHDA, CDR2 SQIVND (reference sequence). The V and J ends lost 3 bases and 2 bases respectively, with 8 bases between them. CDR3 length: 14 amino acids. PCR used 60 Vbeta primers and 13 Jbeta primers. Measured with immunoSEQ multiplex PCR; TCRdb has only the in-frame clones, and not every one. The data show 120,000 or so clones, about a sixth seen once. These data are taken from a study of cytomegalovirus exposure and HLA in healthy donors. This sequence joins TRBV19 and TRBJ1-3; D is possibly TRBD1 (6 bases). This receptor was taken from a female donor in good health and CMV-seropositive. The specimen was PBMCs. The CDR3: CASSITGPGNTIYF. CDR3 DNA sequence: TGTGCCAGTAGTATCACAGGGCCTGGAAACACCATATATTTT.